A single sample gave rise to the 28 T cell receptor beta chains below, sequenced in a study of blood T cells in healthy people across ages. Primed by a sample-barcoded 5' primer and a J-beta primer mix, a second PCR proceeded for roughly 6 to 12 cycles. In TCRdb, the 5' RACE reads were re-called with MiXCR into one record per CDR3 protein. This sample has around 780,000 distinct CDR3 sequences, with about 61% found just once. Source material: blood. All receptors derive from a man aged 35 to 55 in good health.

The chain links TRBV7-2 to TRBJ2-7, with D possibly TRBD2 on 6 matching bases. Germline loops: CDR1 SGHTA, CDR2 FQGNSA. Trimming removed 6 bases at V and 0 bases at J, with 12 bases between. The CDR3 runs to 14 residues. The CDR3 sequence: CASRSDGSSYEQYF. The CDR3 DNA sequence: TGTGCCAGCAGATCTGACGGGAGCTCCTACGAGCAGTACTTC.

This clonotype was counted a few times. The chain has TRBV9 and TRBJ2-5; TRBD2 aligns across 9 bases. The CDR3 has 17 amino acids. Germline lookup yields CDR1 SGDLS and CDR2 YYNGEE. V lost 3 bases, J lost 1 base, and 10 bases stayed unmatched. The CDR3 bases are TGTGCCAGCAGCGCCCAGAGGACTAGCGTATTCCAAGAGACCCAGTACTTC. Translated: CASSAQRTSVFQETQYF.

The rearrangement joins TRBV27 to TRBJ1-1; 9 nucleotides align to TRBD1. The trim removed 6 bases at V and 4 bases at J, leaving 6 bases unmatched. The germline V gene has CDR1 MNHEY and CDR2 SMNVEV (reference sequence). This CDR3 comprises 14 residues. CDR3: CASSLGTGFTEAFF. Written as DNA, the CDR3 is TGTGCCAGCAGCCTCGGGACAGGGTTCACTGAAGCTTTCTTT.

This clonotype was counted once. The CDR3 protein is CASSGTGTVDYGYTF. The CDR3, as DNA: TGTGCCAGCAGCGGGACGGGGACAGTCGACTATGGCTACACCTTC. This rearrangement joins TRBV7-9 to TRBJ1-2, with 7 positions matching TRBD1. CDR1 and CDR2 from the germline V gene are SEHNR and FQNEAQ (reference sequence). There are 15 residues in the CDR3. Trimming at V came to 5 bases and at J to 3 bases, leaving 9 bases not matched to a gene.

The chain recombines TRBV4-2 with TRBJ2-1; no clear D gene. Germline loops: CDR1 LGHNA, CDR2 YNFKEQ. Between the trimmed V and J ends, which lost 2 bases and 6 bases, there was a span of 5 bases. The CDR3 runs 12 residues. The CDR3 loop reads CASSQTLNEQFF. The CDR3 DNA is TGTGCCAGCAGCCAAACCCTCAATGAGCAGTTCTTC.

In its sample, this clonotype was seen a few times. This rearrangement joins TRBV12-3 or TRBV12-4 to TRBJ1-1; D is perhaps TRBD1 (5 bases). CDR3 length equals 13 residues. V lost 5 bases and J 1 base, leaving 8 bases between the germline ends. The CDR3 sequence: CASSNQGNTEAFF. The CDR3 nucleotides are TGTGCCAGCAGTAACCAGGGGAACACTGAAGCTTTCTTT.

The rearrangement links TRBV2 to TRBJ2-5; the D gene could be TRBD1 or TRBD2 (6 bases each). The germline V gene encodes CDR1 SNHLY and CDR2 FYNNEI. The V gene lost 9 bases and the J gene lost 2 bases, with 16 bases spanning the gap. The length of the CDR3 is 14 residues. The CDR3 coding sequence is TGTGCCAGGGATGCGGGACATCAACAAGAGACCCAGTACTTC. Protein product: CARDAGHQQETQYF.

This clonotype was picked up a small number of times. This chain connects TRBV15 to TRBJ2-1, with a tentative D call TRBD2 (6 bases). This CDR3 comprises 16 residues. V lost 0 bases and J 0 bases, leaving 9 bases between the germline ends. From germline, CDR1 is LNHNV and CDR2 YYDKDF (reference sequence). The chain's CDR3 is CATSRDGGISYNEQFF. The CDR3 DNA is TGTGCCACCAGCAGAGATGGAGGGATCTCCTACAATGAGCAGTTCTTC. Full variable domain (missing parts from reference TRBV15 and TRBJ2-1): DAMVIQNPRYQVTQFGKPVTLSCSQTLNHNVMYWYQQKSSQAPKLLFHYYDKDFNNEADTPDNFQSRRPNTSFCFLDIRSPGLGDTAMYLCATSRDGGISYNEQFFGPGTRLTVL.

V is TRBV27 and J is TRBJ2-1; weak D call: TRBD1 (5 bases). Trimming cost V 4 bases and J 3 bases, with 16 bases left between them. Germline V gene lookup returns CDR1 MNHEY and CDR2 SMNVEV (reference sequence). CDR3 length equals 16 residues. Here the CDR3 DNA reads TGTGCCAGCAGTTCTCAACAGGTTTTGGGCTACAATGAGCAGTTCTTC. Its translation: CASSSQQVLGYNEQFF.

The gene calls are TRBV29-1 and TRBJ2-5; 11 positions agree with TRBD2. Unmatched junction bases numbered 12, after V lost 7 bases and J lost 11 bases. This CDR3 is 13 amino acids long. Germline V lookup: CDR1 SQVTM, CDR2 ANQGSEA. DNA for the CDR3: TGCAGCGGAGGGACTAGCGGCTACAATGAGCAGTACTTC. This codes for CSGGTSGYNEQYF.

The chain couples TRBV27 to TRBJ2-7; maybe TRBD1 (6 bases). CDR1 and CDR2 (germline): MNHEY, SMNVEV (reference sequence). CDR3 length: 14 amino acids. With 3 bases removed from V and 4 bases from J, the gap between germline ends came to 13 bases. This CDR3 reads CASSFVGARYEQYF. The DNA of the CDR3 is TGTGCCAGCAGTTTTGTGGGGGCTCGGTACGAGCAGTACTTC.

This chain connects TRBV7-2 to TRBJ2-3; maybe TRBD2 (7 bases). Per the germline V gene, CDR1 is SGHTA and CDR2 is FQGNSA. Trimming cost V 5 bases and J 2 bases, with 17 bases left between them. This CDR3 region has 16 residues. CDR3 sequence reads: CASSPQGGAHTDTQYF. CDR3 DNA: TGTGCCAGCAGCCCCCAAGGGGGGGCCCACACAGATACGCAGTATTTT.

This clonotype was detected only a few times. The rearrangement uses TRBV6-1 and TRBJ1-5; D gene unclear. Germline V gene lookup returns CDR1 MNHNS and CDR2 SASEGT. The CDR3 covers 14 residues. The ends were cut back, 6 bases at V and 1 base at J, with 10 bases in the middle. The CDR3 DNA is TGTGCCAGCAGACTGGGCTGGAGCAATCAGCCCCAGCATTTT. Translation gives CASRLGWSNQPQHF.

This clonotype was detected a few times. The chain carries TRBV9 and TRBJ2-6; tentatively, D is TRBD2 (5 bases). V lost 0 bases to trimming and J lost 0 bases, with 10 bases between them. The germline V gene encodes CDR1 SGDLS and CDR2 YYNGEE. The CDR3 is 17 amino acids. For the CDR3, the DNA is TGTGCCAGCAGCGTAGGAGTAGCGCTCTCTGGGGCCAACGTCCTGACTTTC. Translated: CASSVGVALSGANVLTF.

A few counts support this clonotype. V usage is TRBV25-1 and J usage is TRBJ2-3; TRBD1 is a possible D gene (5 bases). Germline CDR1 is MGHDK and CDR2 is SYGVNS. The CDR3 has 13 amino acids. V lost 2 bases and J 3 bases, leaving 6 bases between the germline ends. This chain's CDR3 is CASSEQGTDTQYF. The CDR3 DNA reads TGTGCCAGCAGTGAACAGGGAACAGATACGCAGTATTTT.

The gene calls are TRBV28 and TRBJ2-6; D gene uncertain. V lost 6 bases and J 0 bases, leaving 9 bases between the germline ends. The CDR3 covers 15 residues. Germline assignment: CDR1 MDHEN and CDR2 SYDVKM. The CDR3 nucleotides read TGTGCCAGCAGCTATATTGGCTCTGGGGCCAACGTCCTGACTTTC. This sequence encodes CASSYIGSGANVLTF.

This clonotype was recorded a few times. The V gene is TRBV28, the J gene TRBJ2-7; tentative D call: TRBD1 (6 bases). The V and J ends lost 1 base and 1 base respectively, with 8 bases between them. The CDR3 is 14 residues long. Germline-derived CDR1 and CDR2 are MDHEN and SYDVKM. The CDR3 sequence is CASSLSGQSYEQYF. In DNA form, the CDR3 reads TGTGCCAGCAGTTTATCAGGACAGTCCTACGAGCAGTACTTC.

This clonotype appeared a single time. V gene TRBV28 combines with J gene TRBJ2-7; TRBD1 matches at 7 bases. This CDR3 is 14 amino acids long. Germline loops: CDR1 MDHEN, CDR2 SYDVKM. Losses at the gene ends were 10 bases for V and 4 bases for J; bases not matched to a gene: 13. The CDR3 nucleotides read TGTGCCACCAGGATCGACAGGGTGTCTTACGAGCAGTACTTC. Residues: CATRIDRVSYEQYF.

J is TRBJ2-4 and V is TRBV14; D is uncertain. The J call may be in error: the DNA end matches TRBJ2-5 better. The CDR3 totals 11 residues. Germline assignment: CDR1 SGHDN and CDR2 FVKESK. The CDR3 DNA sequence: TGTGCCAGCAGCCATGCAGAGACCCAGTACTTC. Protein: CASSHAETQYF.

The chain recombines TRBV24-1 with TRBJ2-3; D perhaps matches TRBD2 (5 bases). V was clipped by 4 bases and J by 2 bases, with 12 bases between them. The CDR3 is made up of 15 amino acids. CDR1 is KGHDR and CDR2 is SFDVKD in the germline V gene. CDR3 sequence (DNA): TGTGCCACCAGTGACCGTAGCGACTTCACAGATACGCAGTATTTT. Amino acid sequence: CATSDRSDFTDTQYF.

The gene calls are TRBV7-9 and TRBJ1-2; no clear D gene. The CDR3 is 14 residues long. Germline lookup yields CDR1 SEHNR and CDR2 FQNEAQ (reference sequence). Trimming stripped 1 base from V and 6 bases from J, with 12 bases between. CDR3 loop: CASSLDFIGDGYTF. CDR3 bases: TGTGCCAGCAGCTTAGACTTTATCGGGGATGGCTACACCTTC.

This chain joins TRBV9 and TRBJ2-7; 12 bases are shared with TRBD2. Unmatched junction bases numbered 3, after V lost 2 bases and J lost 0 bases. The germline V gene encodes CDR1 SGDLS and CDR2 YYNGEE. There are 16 residues in the CDR3. DNA of the CDR3: TGTGCCAGCAGCGTTGGACTAGCGGGGAGCTCCTACGAGCAGTACTTC. Protein: CASSVGLAGSSYEQYF.

This clonotype has a count of ten or more. The J gene is TRBJ2-1, the V gene TRBV11-2, with a weak D call TRBD2 (5 bases). V was clipped by 1 base and J by 5 bases, with 12 bases between them. Germline V gene lookup returns CDR1 SGHAT and CDR2 FQNNGV. This CDR3 has 15 residues. CDR3 DNA: TGTGCCAGCAGCTTAGGGATCCGGGGAAACAATGAGCAGTTCTTC. Translated: CASSLGIRGNNEQFF.

This clonotype has just a few counts. V is TRBV11-2 and J is TRBJ2-3; unclear D gene. V lost 2 bases, J lost 6 bases, and 12 bases lay in between. The germline gives CDR1 SGHAT, CDR2 FQNNGV. The CDR3 runs to 14 residues. The CDR3 DNA reads as TGTGCCAGCAGCTTAAGTGCCCCGTTGGATACGCAGTATTTT. Translation gives CASSLSAPLDTQYF.

This chain uses TRBV6-2 or TRBV6-3 with TRBJ1-5; the match to TRBD1 covers 8 bases. The germline CDR1 and CDR2 sequences are MNHEY and SVGEGT. The V gene end was trimmed by 4 bases and the J gene end by 3 bases; junction bases not matched to a gene: 8. This CDR3 contains 16 residues. The CDR3 DNA is TGTGCCAGCAGTTCCAGACAGGGGAGGGACAATCAGCCCCAGCATTTT. Translating gives CASSSRQGRDNQPQHF.

The V call is TRBV7-2, the J call TRBJ2-1; the D gene is possibly TRBD1 (6 bases). CDR3 length equals 14 residues. V was shortened by 5 bases and J by 4 bases, with 12 bases between the two germline ends. Per germline, CDR1 SGHTA and CDR2 FQGNSA. The CDR3 loop is CASSVRTVYNEQFF. Here the CDR3 DNA reads TGTGCCAGCAGCGTTAGGACAGTATACAATGAGCAGTTCTTC. The variable domain in full, with the rest retrieved from reference TRBV7-2 and TRBJ2-1, is GAGVSQSPSNKVTEKGKDVELRCDPISGHTALYWYRQSLGQGLEFLIYFQGNSAPDKSGLPSDRFSAERTGGSVSTLTIQRTQQEDSAVYLCASSVRTVYNEQFFGPGTRLTVL.

This clonotype showed up just a few times. V is TRBV28 and J is TRBJ2-3; D not resolved. Between the trimmed V and J ends, which lost 5 bases and 7 bases, there was a span of 10 bases. This CDR3 is built from 12 residues. CDR1 and CDR2 (germline): MDHEN, SYDVKM. The CDR3 sequence: CASSTATNTQYF. CDR3 sequence (DNA): TGTGCCAGCAGTACAGCCACCAATACGCAGTATTTT.

The rearrangement links TRBV7-6 to TRBJ2-3; 8 bases align to TRBD2. J lost 2 bases, V lost 1 base, and 8 bases had no gene match. The length of the CDR3 is 17 residues. Germline-derived CDR1 and CDR2 are SGHVS and FNYEAQ. CDR3 amino acids: CASSLEAGGSITDTQYF. CDR3 coding DNA: TGTGCCAGCAGCTTAGAGGCGGGAGGCTCCATCACAGATACGCAGTATTTT.